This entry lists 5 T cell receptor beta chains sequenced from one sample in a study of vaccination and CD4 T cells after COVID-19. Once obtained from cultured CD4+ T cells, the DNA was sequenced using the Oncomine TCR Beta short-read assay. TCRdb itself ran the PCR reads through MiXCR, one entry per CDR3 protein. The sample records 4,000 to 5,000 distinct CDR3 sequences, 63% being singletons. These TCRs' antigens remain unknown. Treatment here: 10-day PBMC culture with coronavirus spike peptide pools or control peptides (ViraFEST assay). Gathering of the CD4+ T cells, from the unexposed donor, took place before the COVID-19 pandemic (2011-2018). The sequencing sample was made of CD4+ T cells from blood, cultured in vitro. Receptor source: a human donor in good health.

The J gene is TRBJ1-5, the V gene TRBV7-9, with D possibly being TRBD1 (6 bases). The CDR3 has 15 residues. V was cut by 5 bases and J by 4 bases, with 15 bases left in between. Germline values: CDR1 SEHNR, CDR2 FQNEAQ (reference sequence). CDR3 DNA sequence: TGTGCCAGCAGCAAAATGACAGGTTCTAATCAGCCCCAGCATTTT. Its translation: CASSKMTGSNQPQHF.

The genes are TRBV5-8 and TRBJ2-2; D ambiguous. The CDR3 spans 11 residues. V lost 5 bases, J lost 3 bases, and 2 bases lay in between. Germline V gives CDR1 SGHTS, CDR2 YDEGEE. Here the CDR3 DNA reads TGTGCCAGCAGTTACACCGGGGAGCTGTTTTTT. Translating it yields CASSYTGELFF.

This chain's CDR3 is CASLSRTPTFYEQYF. The CDR3 DNA is TGTGCCAGCCTTTCACGTACCCCCACTTTCTACGAGCAGTACTTC. The chain has TRBV6-2 or TRBV6-3 and TRBJ2-7; D not certain. In germline, CDR1 is MNHEY, CDR2 SVGEGT. V gave up 8 bases and J gave up 3 bases, with 20 bases separating them. This CDR3 region has 15 residues.

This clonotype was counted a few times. CDR3 nucleotides: TGTGCCTGGAGCCTAAATGTGAACTCCTACGAGCAGTACTTC. Translation gives CAWSLNVNSYEQYF. The chain joins TRBV30 to TRBJ2-7; no clear D. This CDR3 has 14 amino acids. CDR1 and CDR2 (germline): GTSNPN, SVGIG (reference sequence). V was shortened by 3 bases and J by 0 bases, with 12 bases between the two germline ends. The full variable domain, with the rest looked up from reference TRBV30 and TRBJ2-7, is SQTIHQWPATLVQPVGSPLSLECTVEGTSNPNLYWYRQAAGRGLQLLFYSVGIGQISSEVPQNLSASRPQDRQFILSSKKLLLSDSGFYLCAWSLNVNSYEQYFGPGTRLTVT.

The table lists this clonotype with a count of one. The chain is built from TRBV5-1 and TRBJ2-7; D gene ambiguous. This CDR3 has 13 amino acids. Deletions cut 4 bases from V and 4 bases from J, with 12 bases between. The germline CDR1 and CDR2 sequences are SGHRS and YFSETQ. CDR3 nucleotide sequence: TGCGCCAGCAGCCGAGACATGTGGTACGAGCAGTACTTC. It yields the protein CASSRDMWYEQYF.